This T cell receptor beta chain was captured in a study of CD8 T cells in ankylosing spondylitis. The study's findings and limits: Relatively scarce in peripheral blood, disease-linked clones were CD8+. Clones linked to disease were reported to show significant enrichment in matched ankylosing spondylitis synovial fluid. Some of the motif variants had earlier been found in reactive arthritis patients' fluid and blood.

Trimming stripped 4 bases from V and 1 base from J, with 11 bases between. This CDR3 comprises 14 residues. Germline-derived CDR1 and CDR2 are SGHAT and FQDESV (reference sequence). Quantitative 5'-RACE was performed with molecular barcodes, and it yielded the TCR beta libraries. From the 5' RACE reads, TCRdb called clonotypes with MiXCR, one entry per CDR3 protein. Of more than 250,000 distinct CDR3 sequences listed, roughly 10% were seen once; the top ten hold around 8.4%. This clonotype was seen many times. As yet, its antigen is unknown. The TCR was taken from a female donor with ankylosing spondylitis or in good health (not recorded which). The chain joins TRBV11-1 to TRBJ2-7, with a tentative D call TRBD2 (5 bases). Sequenced sample: blood, either unsorted or a sorted T cell fraction (not recorded which). CDR3 in amino acids: CASSSPRGSYEQYF. The DNA of the CDR3 is TGTGCCAGCAGCTCACCCCGGGGTTCCTACGAGCAGTACTTC.